This T cell receptor (beta chain) was sequenced during a study of identical twins. Study-level results: A partial confounding effect on zero-insertion analyses could come from invariant MAIT and iNKT cells.

TCRdb re-called the 5' RACE reads through MiXCR, storing one row per CDR3 protein. Of 450,000 or so distinct CDR3 sequences listed, 13% to 15% were seen once; the top ten hold more than 0.8%. Worth noting for this clonotype: Its antigen remains unidentified.

Healthy Caucasians made up all donors. V was clipped by 4 bases and J by 4 bases, with 11 bases between them. This CDR3 region has 14 residues. These data are also associated with another study on yellow fever vaccine responses in identical twins.

Sequences were obtained from CD4+ T cells sorted from blood. This TCR was recovered from a woman aged 18-29 years in good health. The gene calls are TRBV12-3 or TRBV12-4 and TRBJ2-1; a weak D match, TRBD2 (5 bases). CDR3 loop: CASSSPGLYNEQFF. The CDR3 nucleotides read TGTGCCAGCAGTTCCCCGGGATTGTACAATGAGCAGTTCTTC.